This note documents a single T cell receptor (beta chain) sequence. The sample belongs to a study of blood T cell repertoires in COVID-19. Study context: Material from acute and convalescent COVID-19 was sourced from the United States, Italy and Spain.

The CDR3 totals 14 residues. The trim removed 4 bases at V and 2 bases at J, leaving 4 bases unmatched. Germline V gene lookup returns CDR1 SGHDN and CDR2 FVKESK. This table comes from immunoSEQ multiplex PCR, and its TCRdb copy is limited to in-frame clones, with some not included. The profile shows nearly 250,000 clones, 70% to 85% of them singletons. This TCR was sampled from a woman of 80 years or more with acute or convalescent COVID-19. Sequencing was done on a sample of peripheral blood. The chain employs TRBV14 and TRBJ2-7, with 8 bases fitting TRBD2. The CDR3 DNA reads as TGTGCCAGCAGCCGAACTAGCGGACCCTACGAGCAGTACTTC. This sequence encodes CASSRTSGPYEQYF.